This T cell receptor beta chain stems from a study of blood T cell repertoires in COVID-19. Trimming shortened V by 3 bases and J by 8 bases, and 20 bases separated the two germline ends. Germline CDR1 is SGHDN and CDR2 is FVKESK. This CDR3 spans 15 amino acids. This clone has a handful of counts. Method: immunoSEQ multiplex PCR; TCRdb's copy keeps in-frame clones and lacks some. The table includes about 270,000 clones, 85% to 90% detected once. This TCR was sampled from a human donor in a cohort sampled during active COVID-19. The gene calls are TRBV14 and TRBJ2-7, with D perhaps matching TRBD2 (7 bases). The sequencing sample was made of peripheral blood. CDR3: CASSQGGALPVKQYF. CDR3 nucleotides: TGTGCCAGCAGCCAGGGGGGGGCCCTTCCTGTGAAGCAGTACTTC. The variable domain in full, completed from reference TRBV14 and TRBJ2-7, reads EAGVTQFPSHSVIEKGQTVTLRCDPISGHDNLYWYRRVMGKEIKFLLHFVKESKQDESGMPNNRFLAERTGGTYSTLKVQPAELEDSGVYFCASSQGGALPVKQYFGPGTRLTVT.